One and the same sample provided the 21 T cell receptor beta chains below, sequenced in a study of graft-versus-host responses after intestinal transplantation (dated by TCRdb to the early 2020s). Their recognized antigens are unknown. The time point tag for this specimen amounts to: cells obtained before transplantation from donor or recipient. Receptor libraries were prepared by the immunoSEQ multiplex PCR assay. This is the immuneACCESS table as TCRdb keeps it, with only in-frame sequences that have V and J called. A part of the clones is gone; compared with another copy, unresolved V genes explain less than half, and the rest is unexplained. The sample table holds about 94,000 clones, of which around nine tenths were seen once. Of the sample, over 0.4% is held by the ten largest clones. The input for sequencing was unstimulated CD8+ T cells sorted from spleen or lymph node cells, taken before intestinal transplant. Receptors were obtained from a human donor who received an intestinal transplant.

The rearrangement links TRBV14 to TRBJ2-7; D gene unclear. This CDR3 has 11 amino acids. The germline V gene encodes CDR1 SGHDN and CDR2 FVKESK. Trimming removed 2 bases at V and 3 bases at J, with 2 bases between. This CDR3 reads CASSQHYEQYF. The CDR3 DNA follows: TGTGCCAGCAGCCAACACTACGAGCAGTACTTC.

The chain is built from TRBV15 and TRBJ2-4, with 7 bases lining up with TRBD1. The CDR3 extends over 15 amino acids. The ends lost 1 base at V and 10 bases at J; junction bases unmatched: 10. CDR1 LNHNV and CDR2 YYDKDF come from the germline V gene (reference sequence). CDR3 region: CATSRVPGQRIIQYF. The CDR3 DNA is TGTGCCACCAGCAGAGTCCCGGGACAGAGAATTATTCAGTACTTC.

This rearrangement joins TRBV27 to TRBJ2-1; TRBD1 might be the D (5 bases). The CDR3 contains 13 residues. V gave up 6 bases and J gave up 2 bases, with 8 bases separating them. Germline CDR1 is MNHEY and CDR2 is SMNVEV (reference sequence). The CDR3: CASRDTPYNEQFF. The DNA for the CDR3 is TGTGCCAGCAGGGACACCCCCTACAATGAGCAGTTCTTC.

The chain links TRBV11-2 to TRBJ1-5; D gene unclear. V was clipped by 1 base and J by 8 bases, with 9 bases between them. The CDR3 loop spans 13 amino acids. CDR1 is SGHAT, CDR2 FQNNGV, per germline. DNA for the CDR3: TGTGCCAGCAGCTTAGGCAGTATCGAGCCCCAGCATTTT. This encodes CASSLGSIEPQHF.

Points on this clone: Other DNA variants within this sample encode the same CDR3. V and J are TRBV19 and TRBJ2-1, with TRBD2 matching over 10 bases. J gave up 5 bases and V 2 bases, and 0 bases lay outside the gene matches. CDR1 and CDR2 (germline): LNHDA, SQIVND (reference sequence). CDR3 size: 14 residues. CDR3 protein: CASSILAGDNEQFF. The CDR3 region has the DNA TGTGCCAGTAGTATACTAGCGGGGGACAATGAGCAGTTCTTC.

The chain couples TRBV7-9 to TRBJ2-1; 10 bases are a match to TRBD2. CDR3 length: 18 amino acids. With V trimmed by 4 bases and J by 5 bases, 14 bases remained unmatched. Germline V CDR1 and CDR2: SEHNR, FQNEAQ (reference sequence). CDR3 in amino acids: CASSSSGSVAGGDNEQFF. CDR3 nucleotide sequence: TGTGCCAGCAGCTCATCAGGAAGTGTAGCGGGAGGAGACAATGAGCAGTTCTTC.

The V gene is TRBV7-8, the J gene TRBJ2-3; TRBD1 might be the D (6 bases). The length of the CDR3 is 15 residues. Germline lookup yields CDR1 SGHVS and CDR2 FQNEAQ. Trimming left V 1 base short and J 7 bases short, with 15 bases between. This chain's CDR3 is CASSLENGQTHTQYF. CDR3 in DNA: TGTGCCAGCAGCTTAGAGAATGGACAGACTCATACGCAGTATTTT.

The CDR3 spells CASSYGDRGITDTQYF. For the CDR3, the DNA is TGTGCCAGCAGTTACGGGGACAGGGGGATAACAGATACGCAGTATTTT. This chain joins TRBV6-6 and TRBJ2-3, with 11 bases lining up with TRBD1. CDR3 length equals 16 residues. Germline-derived CDR1 and CDR2 are MNHNY and SVGAGI (reference sequence). V shed 2 bases and J 3 bases; nucleotides not matched to a gene: 4.

V gene TRBV5-1 combines with J gene TRBJ2-1, with D possibly being TRBD1 (5 bases). Germline loops: CDR1 SGHRS, CDR2 YFSETQ. This CDR3 has 14 residues. V lost 0 bases to trimming and J lost 8 bases, with 12 bases between them. The CDR3 spells CASSLGRDGDEQFF. For the CDR3, the DNA is TGCGCCAGCAGCTTGGGCAGGGATGGCGATGAGCAGTTCTTC. Based on the CDR3 plus reference TRBV5-1 and TRBJ2-1, the full variable domain is KAGVTQTPRYLIKTRGQQVTLSCSPISGHRSVSWYQQTPGQGLQFLFEYFSETQRNKGNFPGRFSGRQFSNSRSEMNVSTLELGDSALYLCASSLGRDGDEQFFGPGTRLTVL.

The chain couples TRBV5-1 to TRBJ1-1; weak D call: TRBD1 (5 bases). CDR3 length: 14 amino acids. Germline CDR1 SGHRS, CDR2 YFSETQ. The V end lost 2 bases, the J end lost 0 bases, and 8 bases lay between the germline ends. The CDR3 DNA sequence: TGCGCCAGCAGCTTAGGACACCTGAACACTGAAGCTTTCTTT. It specifies CASSLGHLNTEAFF.

This clone was counted between two and nine times. The V and J genes are TRBV19 and TRBJ2-7; 7 bases are shared with TRBD1. Germline CDR1 and CDR2: LNHDA and SQIVND (reference sequence). V lost 5 bases and J lost 0; bases outside the gene matches: 10. This CDR3 has 16 residues. CDR3 in DNA: TGTGCCAGTAGTCAGAGCCCTGACAGGGCCTCCTACGAGCAGTACTTC. This encodes CASSQSPDRASYEQYF.

This chain joins TRBV28 and TRBJ1-2; the match to TRBD1 covers 8 bases. Germline CDR1 is MDHEN and CDR2 is SYDVKM. The CDR3 totals 16 residues. V trimming: 0 bases; J trimming: 0 bases; junction bases outside the gene matches: 3. The CDR3 DNA is TGTGCCAGCAGTTTATGGGGACAGGATGCTAACTATGGCTACACCTTC. The encoded protein is CASSLWGQDANYGYTF.

This chain uses TRBV7-2 with TRBJ1-4, with D uncertain. The germline gives CDR1 SGHTA, CDR2 FQGNSA. V was trimmed by 0 bases and J by 5 bases, leaving 7 bases between them. CDR3 length: 14 residues. The DNA of the CDR3 is TGTGCCAGCAGCTTAGCGCTGACAAATGAAAAACTGTTTTTT. This encodes CASSLALTNEKLFF.

The rearrangement joins TRBV13 to TRBJ2-2, with 10 bases matching TRBD1. The V segment lost 4 bases and the J segment 2 bases; nucleotides outside the gene matches: 4. CDR1 is PRHDT and CDR2 is FYEKMQ in the germline V gene (reference sequence). The CDR3 has 16 residues. CDR3 DNA sequence: TGTGCCAGCAGCTCTCGACAGGGGGCTAACACCGGGGAGCTGTTTTTT. Its translation: CASSSRQGANTGELFF. The full variable domain, its missing parts supplied by reference TRBV13 and TRBJ2-2, is AAGVIQSPRHLIKEKRETATLKCYPIPRHDTVYWYQQGPGQDPQFLISFYEKMQSDKGSIPDRFSAQQFSDYHSELNMSSLELGDSALYFCASSSRQGANTGELFFGEGSRLTVL.

This chain joins TRBV9 and TRBJ2-1; 10 nucleotides match TRBD1. V dropped 3 bases and J dropped 2; count of bases not matched to a gene: 5. CDR3 length: 16 residues. Germline V gene lookup returns CDR1 SGDLS and CDR2 YYNGEE. CDR3 protein: CASSARDRGTYNEQFF. The CDR3 DNA reads TGTGCCAGCAGCGCACGGGACAGGGGAACCTACAATGAGCAGTTCTTC.

Regarding this clone: Other DNA sequences in the sample encode the same CDR3. In nucleotides, the CDR3 is TGTGCCAGCAGTTACGCAACTAGCGGGAGTTTAAATGAGCAGTTCTTC. This sequence encodes CASSYATSGSLNEQFF. V and J are TRBV6-5 and TRBJ2-1; 11 bases fit TRBD2. The CDR3 length is 16 residues. The V gene's germline CDR1 is MNHEY and CDR2 SVGAGI. The V gene end was trimmed by 2 bases and the J gene end by 7 bases; junction bases not matched to a gene: 7.

The CDR3 here is CASSPGVNSYEQYF. CDR3 coding DNA: TGCGCCAGCAGCCCGGGGGTGAACTCCTACGAGCAGTACTTC. The chain couples TRBV5-1 to TRBJ2-7; D may be TRBD2 (6 bases). The CDR3 has 14 residues. Looked up from germline, CDR1 is SGHRS and CDR2 is YFSETQ. V lost 4 bases and J 0 bases, leaving 11 bases between the germline ends.

This clone was counted once. The genes are TRBV27 and TRBJ2-3; 13 positions agree with TRBD2. V was pared by 4 bases and J by 6 bases, with 7 bases of the junction left unmatched. The CDR3 consists of 16 residues. Germline V gene lookup returns CDR1 MNHEY and CDR2 SMNVEV (reference sequence). CDR3 DNA sequence: TGTGCCAGCAGTTCACGACTAGCGGGGGGCGGGGATACGCAGTATTTT. Its protein product is CASSSRLAGGGDTQYF.

The chain links TRBV9 to TRBJ1-2; 8 bases align to TRBD1. This CDR3 is 14 amino acids long. Germline CDR1 reads SGDLS; CDR2 reads YYNGEE. V was pared by 0 bases and J by 3 bases, with 1 base of the junction left unmatched. As DNA, the CDR3 is TGTGCCAGCAGCGTAGGGGGACAGGACTATGGCTACACCTTC. The encoded protein is CASSVGGQDYGYTF.

The chain couples TRBV28 to TRBJ1-1; D might be TRBD1 (5 bases). The CDR3 contains 13 residues. Trimming left V 5 bases short and J 5 bases short, with 12 bases between. Germline loops: CDR1 MDHEN, CDR2 SYDVKM. The CDR3 loop reads CASSNGGSTEAFF. CDR3 in DNA: TGTGCCAGCAGTAACGGGGGGAGTACTGAAGCTTTCTTT.

The V call is TRBV19, the J call TRBJ2-7, with 9 bases that match TRBD1. The CDR3 length is 14 residues. The V segment lost 3 bases and the J segment 6 bases; nucleotides outside the gene matches: 6. Germline CDR1 is LNHDA and CDR2 is SQIVND (reference sequence). The DNA for the CDR3 is TGTGCCAGTAGTATCACAGGGGGCGACTCCGAGCAGTACTTC. This encodes CASSITGGDSEQYF.